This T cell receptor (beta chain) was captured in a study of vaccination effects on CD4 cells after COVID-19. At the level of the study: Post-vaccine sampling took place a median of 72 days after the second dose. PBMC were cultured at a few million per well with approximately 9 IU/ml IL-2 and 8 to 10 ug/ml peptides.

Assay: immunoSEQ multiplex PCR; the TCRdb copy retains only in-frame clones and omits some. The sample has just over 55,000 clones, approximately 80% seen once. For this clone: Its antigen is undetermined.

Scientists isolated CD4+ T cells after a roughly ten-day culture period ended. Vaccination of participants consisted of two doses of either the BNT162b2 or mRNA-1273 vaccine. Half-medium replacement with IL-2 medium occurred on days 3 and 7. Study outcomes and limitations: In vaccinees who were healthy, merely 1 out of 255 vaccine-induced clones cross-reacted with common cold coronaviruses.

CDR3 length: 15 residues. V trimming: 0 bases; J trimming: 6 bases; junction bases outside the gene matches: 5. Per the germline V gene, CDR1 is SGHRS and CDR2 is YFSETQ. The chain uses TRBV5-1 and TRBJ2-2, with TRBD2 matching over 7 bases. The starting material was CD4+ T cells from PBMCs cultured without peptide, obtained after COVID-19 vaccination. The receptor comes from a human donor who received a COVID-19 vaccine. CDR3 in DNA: TGCGCCAGCAGCTTGGAGGGACGGGGGGCCGGGGAGCTGTTTTTT. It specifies CASSLEGRGAGELFF.